This T cell receptor (beta chain) was sequenced during a study of response to subunit inactivated influenza vaccine. The study's findings and limits: There was a suggestion from the authors that each seasonal influenza vaccination recruits few new T cells.

About this clonotype itself: Its antigen is unknown.

TCRdb analysed the RT-PCR reads with MiXCR anew, one entry per CDR3 protein. The table records some 850,000 distinct CDR3 sequences, around 20% of them present only once. Germline V lookup: CDR1 SGHTA, CDR2 FQGNSA. The V and J ends lost 3 bases and 12 bases, in that order; junction bases with no gene match: 15. This CDR3 is built from 17 residues. The sample here was PBMCs from blood, taken more than 4 days after vaccination. The V call is TRBV7-2, the J call TRBJ2-1, with 12 bases identical to TRBD2. The sequence derives from a man in his fifties who received an inactivated influenza vaccine. CDR3 DNA sequence: TGTGCCAGCAGCTTCGGACTAGCGGGAAAGCAGACAATGATGCAGTTCTTC. It yields the protein CASSFGLAGKQTMMQFF.